The entry that follows covers one TCR beta chain sequence. The sample comes from a study of T cell changes during pregnancy in multiple sclerosis. This CDR3 contains 14 residues. The germline gives CDR1 SGHRS, CDR2 YFSETQ. Deletions cut 4 bases from V and 4 bases from J, with 14 bases between. This table comes from immunoSEQ multiplex PCR, and its TCRdb copy is limited to in-frame clones, with some not included. The table has approximately 44,000 clones, roughly nine tenths seen once. The sample consisted of CD4+ T cells from peripheral blood mononuclear cells, taken before pregnancy. The receptor comes from a female donor with multiple sclerosis, enrolled in a pregnancy study. The chain has TRBV5-1 and TRBJ1-1, with a weak D call TRBD1 (5 bases). CDR3 coding DNA: TGCGCCAGCAGCCCCGGGGGGAGGAGCACTGAAGCTTTCTTT. Residues: CASSPGGRSTEAFF.